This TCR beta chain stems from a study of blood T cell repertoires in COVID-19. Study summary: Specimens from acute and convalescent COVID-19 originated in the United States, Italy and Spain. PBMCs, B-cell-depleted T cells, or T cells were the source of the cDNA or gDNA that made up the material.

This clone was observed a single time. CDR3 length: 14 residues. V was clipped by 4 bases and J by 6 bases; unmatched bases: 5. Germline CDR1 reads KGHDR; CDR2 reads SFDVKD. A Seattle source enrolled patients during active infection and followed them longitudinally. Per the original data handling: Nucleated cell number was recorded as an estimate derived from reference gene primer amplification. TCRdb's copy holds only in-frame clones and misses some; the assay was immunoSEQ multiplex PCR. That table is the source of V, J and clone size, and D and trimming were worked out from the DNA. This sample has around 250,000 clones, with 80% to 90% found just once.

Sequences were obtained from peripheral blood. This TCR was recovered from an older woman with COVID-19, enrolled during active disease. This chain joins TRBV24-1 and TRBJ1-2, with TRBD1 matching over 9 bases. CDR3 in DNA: TGTGCCACCAGTGAGGGGGGGACAGGGCATGGCTACACCTTC. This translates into CATSEGGTGHGYTF.